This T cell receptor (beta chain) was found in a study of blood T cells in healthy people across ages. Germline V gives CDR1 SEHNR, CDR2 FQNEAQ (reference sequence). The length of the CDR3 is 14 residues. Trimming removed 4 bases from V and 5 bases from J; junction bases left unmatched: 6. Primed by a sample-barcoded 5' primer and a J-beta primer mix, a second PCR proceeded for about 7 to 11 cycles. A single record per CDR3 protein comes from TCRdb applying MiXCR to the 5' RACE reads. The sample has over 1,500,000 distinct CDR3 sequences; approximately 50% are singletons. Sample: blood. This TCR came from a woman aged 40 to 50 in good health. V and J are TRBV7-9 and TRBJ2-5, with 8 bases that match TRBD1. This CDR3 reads CASSSGQAGETQYF. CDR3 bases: TGTGCCAGCAGCTCGGGACAGGCCGGGGAGACCCAGTACTTC.